These T cell receptor beta chains were read from a single sample in a study of OX40 agonist ivuxolimab in advanced cancers. The data were produced by immunoSEQ multiplex PCR, yet TCRdb's version contains in-frame clones alone and is incomplete. Here the sample spans tens of thousands of clones, more than 70% being singletons. This specimen consisted of CD4+ or CD8+ T cells sorted from blood, obtained in a trial of the OX40 agonist ivuxolimab. The receptors were gathered from an adult with an advanced solid tumor such as melanoma, head and neck, liver or kidney cancer. Each CDR3 is given with its conserved first and last residue. Fields, in order: D gene, clone size, V gene, J gene, CDR3 DNA, CDR3 protein. The D gene is left open where the match is weak. Size is stated for part of the rows, as once, few or many counts, or as a class when the clone is expanded.

>-|-|TRBV7-2|TRBJ1-2
TGTGCCAGCAGCTTAGATATTGGGGCGTCGTCCGGCTACACCTTC
CASSLDIGASSGYTF
>-|-|TRBV7-8|TRBJ2-1
TGTGCCAGCAGCTTAGGGGCGAAGGGTACTGAGCAGTTCTTC
CASSLGAKGTEQFF
>-|once|TRBV27|TRBJ1-6
TGTGCCAGCAGTGATGGGGTTCATAATTCACCCCTCCACTTT
CASSDGVHNSPLHF
>-|-|TRBV5-6|TRBJ2-2
TGTGCCAGCACCTGGCGTTTCAGTAACACCGGGGAGCTGTTTTTT
CASTWRFSNTGELFF
>-|-|TRBV11-1|TRBJ2-7
TGTGCCAGCAGCTTAGACGGGCCTAGCTCCTACGAGCAGTACTTC
CASSLDGPSSYEQYF
>-|few|TRBV7-2|TRBJ1-1
TGTGCCAGCAGCTTTTTCGGGGACACTGAAGCTTTCTTT
CASSFFGDTEAFF
>-|-|TRBV21-1|TRBJ2-5
TGTGCCAGCAGCACAGGGGGGCTTCAAGAGACCCAGTACTTC
CASSTGGLQETQYF
>-|-|TRBV11-2|TRBJ1-1
TGTGCCAGCAGCTTACGGGGCCGCGGCGGCACTGAAGCTTTCTTT
CASSLRGRGGTEAFF
>-|few|TRBV6-1|TRBJ1-2
TGTGCCAGCACCCCTGACAGGCTCGCTAACTATGGCTACACCTTC
CASTPDRLANYGYTF
>TRBD2|once|TRBV7-9|TRBJ2-3
TGTGCCAGCAGCCTTCCCCCCCCTAGCGGAGATACGCAGTATTTT
CASSLPPPSGDTQYF
>-|-|TRBV5-4|TRBJ2-5
TGTGCCAGCAGTAGAACGACAGGGACTCAAGAGACCCAGTACTTC
CASSRTTGTQETQYF
>TRBD2|-|TRBV30|TRBJ2-7
TGTGCCTGGAGTGTAGGAGCGGGAGAGTACTTC
CAWSVGAGEYF
>-|-|TRBV2|TRBJ1-1
TGTGCCAGCAGATGGCAGATGAACACTGAAGCTTTCTTT
CASRWQMNTEAFF
>TRBD1|-|TRBV7-2|TRBJ2-2
TGTGCCAGCAGCCCCAGACAGGGTGGCACCGGGGAGCTGTTTTTT
CASSPRQGGTGELFF
>TRBD2|-|TRBV10-3|TRBJ2-3
TGTGCCATCAGTGCGACTAGCGGGGTGGTAGATACGCAGTATTTT
CAISATSGVVDTQYF
>TRBD1|-|TRBV2|TRBJ2-2
TGTGCCAGCAGTTCGGACAGGGGGCGGACCGGGGAGCTGTTTTTT
CASSSDRGRTGELFF
>TRBD2|few|TRBV4-2|TRBJ2-1
TGTGCCAGCAGCCAGTCCACTAGCGGGGCGGGGGGTGAGCAGTTCTTC
CASSQSTSGAGGEQFF
>TRBD1|few|TRBV10-3|TRBJ1-1
TGTGCCATCACTGAGGACAGGGAGGGCACTGAAGCTTTCTTT
CAITEDREGTEAFF
>TRBD1|few|TRBV28|TRBJ2-1
TGTGCCAGCATCCGGGACAGATCCTACAATGAGCAGTTCTTC
CASIRDRSYNEQFF
>TRBD1|-|TRBV29-1|TRBJ1-2
TGCAGCGTCCGACAGGGGTATAACTATGGCTACACCTTC
CSVRQGYNYGYTF
>-|-|TRBV28|TRBJ2-1
TGTGCCAGCAGCGGGGGGCAGGGGGCGGAAAATGAGCAGTTCTTC
CASSGGQGAENEQFF
>-|-|TRBV9|TRBJ2-3
TGTGCCAGCAGCGTAGGTCGCCAGCTATCTAGCACAGATACGCAGTATTTT
CASSVGRQLSSTDTQYF
>-|-|TRBV5-8|TRBJ1-3
TGTGCCAGCAGCTTGTGGGGGGCCCTCTCTGGAAACACCATATATTTT
CASSLWGALSGNTIYF
>TRBD1|-|TRBV6-6|TRBJ1-2
TGTGCCAGCAGTTCCCCAAGACAGGGTGCTAACTATGGCTACACCTTC
CASSSPRQGANYGYTF
>-|-|TRBV19|TRBJ1-3
TGTGCCAGTAGTCCCATGTCTGGCCCCGGAAACACCATATATTTT
CASSPMSGPGNTIYF
>-|-|TRBV7-9|TRBJ1-5
TGTGCCAGCAGCGACGGACAGATGAATCAGCCCCAGCATTTT
CASSDGQMNQPQHF
>TRBD2|-|TRBV11-2|TRBJ2-7
TGTGCCAGCCGGGGGGGAGGGAGCGAGCAGTACTTC
CASRGGGSEQYF
>-|-|TRBV28|TRBJ2-3
TGTGCCAGCAGTTTATGGCAGGGTAGCACAGATACGCAGTATTTT
CASSLWQGSTDTQYF
>-|-|TRBV2|TRBJ1-2
TGTGCCAGCAGTGAAGAGCAGGCAGGGGTGGGCTATGGCTACACCTTC
CASSEEQAGVGYGYTF
>TRBD1|few|TRBV2|TRBJ1-5
TGTGCCAGCCGGACAGGGGATAGCAATCAGCCCCAGCATTTT
CASRTGDSNQPQHF
>TRBD1|-|TRBV5-1|TRBJ2-3
TGCGCCAGCAGCAAGGGACAGCTCACAGATACGCAGTATTTT
CASSKGQLTDTQYF
>-|-|TRBV5-1|TRBJ2-2
TGCGCCAGCAGCTTGGAGGGGACACCGAACACCGGGGAGCTGTTTTTT
CASSLEGTPNTGELFF
>TRBD1|-|TRBV7-2|TRBJ1-2
TGTGCCAGCAGCCGGGACAGCCTCTATGGCTACACCTTC
CASSRDSLYGYTF
>-|-|TRBV5-1|TRBJ1-6
TGCGCCAGCAGCTGGACAGACACCTATAATTCACCCCTCCACTTT
CASSWTDTYNSPLHF
>TRBD2|-|TRBV9|TRBJ2-3
TGTGCCAGCAGCGTAGGCGCGGGGGGGGACATTACCTATACGCAGTATTTT
CASSVGAGGDITYTQYF
>TRBD1|-|TRBV28|TRBJ1-1
TGTGCCAGCCTCGGAGACAGGGATTTTCACACTGAAGCTTTCTTT
CASLGDRDFHTEAFF
>-|-|TRBV7-8|TRBJ2-5
TGTGCCAGCAGCGCCGGGACGGGCTTCCAAGAGACCCAGTACTTC
CASSAGTGFQETQYF
>TRBD2|-|TRBV5-6|TRBJ2-1
TGTGCCAGCAGCTTTTGGCGGGAGCCCTCCTACAATGAGCAGTTCTTC
CASSFWREPSYNEQFF
>-|-|TRBV5-1|TRBJ2-5
TGCGCCAGCAGCTTGGAAAGACAGGTGCAAGAGACCCAGTACTTC
CASSLERQVQETQYF
>-|-|TRBV15|TRBJ2-7
TGTGCCACCAGCAGACAGGGGACTACCTACGAGCAGTACTTC
CATSRQGTTYEQYF
>TRBD1|-|TRBV28|TRBJ1-5
TGTGCCAGCAACGCCGCCGGACAGGGGAATCAGCCCCAGCATTTT
CASNAAGQGNQPQHF
>-|-|TRBV11-2|TRBJ2-6
TGTGCCAGCAGCTTAGTGTCGTCTGGGGCCAACGTCCTGACTTTC
CASSLVSSGANVLTF
>TRBD2|-|TRBV5-4|TRBJ2-1
TGTGCCAGCAGCCCGACTAGCGTGGATGAGCAGTTCTTC
CASSPTSVDEQFF
>-|-|TRBV28|TRBJ2-3
TGTGCCAGCAGTTTAGCAGGGTCGACAGATACGCAGTATTTT
CASSLAGSTDTQYF
>TRBD1|-|TRBV19|TRBJ1-2
TGTGCCAGTACCCCGGGACAGACGAACTATGGCTACACCTTC
CASTPGQTNYGYTF
>TRBD2|-|TRBV2|TRBJ2-2
TGTGCCAGCAAATTAGCGGGACTGAACACCGGGGAGCTGTTTTTT
CASKLAGLNTGELFF
>-|once|TRBV5-1|TRBJ2-1
TGCGCCAGCAGCTTGGGTTCAGGGCTATACAATGAGCAGTTCTTC
CASSLGSGLYNEQFF
>-|few|TRBV30|TRBJ2-7
TGTGCCTGGAGTCCATCTAGCTACGAGCAGTACTTC
CAWSPSSYEQYF
>TRBD2|-|TRBV28|TRBJ2-3
TGTGCCAGCAGTTTATTAGTAGCGGGGGGGTTAACGCAGTATTTT
CASSLLVAGGLTQYF
>-|once|TRBV5-1|TRBJ2-5
TGCGCCAGCACCCCCGAACCGGGACAACTACAAGAGACCCAGTACTTC
CASTPEPGQLQETQYF
>-|-|TRBV10-3|TRBJ1-1
TGTGCCATCAGTGAGGCCCGGCAGCAGGGAGGGGATGAAGCTTTCTTT
CAISEARQQGGDEAFF
>-|-|TRBV6-5|TRBJ2-3
TGTGCCAGCAGGGGCCGCCCGGACACAGATACGCAGTATTTT
CASRGRPDTDTQYF
>-|-|TRBV5-1|TRBJ1-1
TGCGCCAGCAGCTTGGCGGGGGTTGGCACTGAAGCTTTCTTT
CASSLAGVGTEAFF
>TRBD2|-|TRBV29-1|TRBJ2-1
TGCAGCGTACTTAAAACAATAGCGGGAGGGCATAATGAGCAGTTCTTC
CSVLKTIAGGHNEQFF
>TRBD2|-|TRBV7-2|TRBJ2-5
TGTGCCAGCAGCTTTAGCGGGGGGGTCCAAGAGACCCAGTACTTC
CASSFSGGVQETQYF